The source of this TCR beta chain is a study of Graves' ophthalmopathy and Graves' hyperthyroidism. By definition, stable hyperthyroidism involved no ophthalmopathy within 18 months of follow-up. Patients newly diagnosed with hyperthyroidism, under 2 months' duration, were aged 18 to 65, the study reports. Serum thyroxine and TRAb, along with clinical symptoms, thyroid ultrasound and orbital computed tomography, were what diagnosis relied on. Amplifying from RNA transcripts, the study obtained TCR beta CDR3 regions. An opening RT-PCR round employed HTBI primers and preceded a second-round multiplex PCR. TCRdb reprocessed the multiplex PCR reads via MiXCR and lists one record per CDR3 protein. The data contain some 380,000 distinct CDR3 sequences, just over 15% of them singletons. Per the germline V gene, CDR1 is SGHTA and CDR2 is FQGNSA. The CDR3 is made up of 14 amino acids. Trimming took 8 bases from V and 5 from J; bases not matched to a gene: 8.

This clonotype was picked up many times. This TCR was recovered from a woman aged 18-29 years with stable Graves' hyperthyroidism. The sequenced sample consisted of peripheral blood. The chain couples TRBV7-2 to TRBJ2-5; 10 bases fit TRBD2. The CDR3 sequence: CASGLAGGGETQYF. Written as DNA, the CDR3 is TGTGCCAGCGGATTAGCGGGGGGCGGCGAGACCCAGTACTTC.